Described below is a single T cell receptor beta chain sequence and its context. Its antigen specificity is not known. No per-base quality is available; no much larger clone lies one base away. Patients with a history of autoimmune disease or receiving systemic immunosuppression were excluded from the trial. In every dose cohort, peripheral blood was drawn for TCR sequencing at baseline, cycle 4 day 1, and cycle 7 day 1. Samples were obtained from an open-label, multicenter, first-in-human phase I dose-escalation trial of ivuxolimab. Adults with locally advanced or metastatic head and neck squamous cell, hepatocellular, melanoma or renal cell carcinoma were enrolled in the trial. Before TCR sequencing, CD4+ and CD8+ T cells were separately sorted from peripheral blood. The entry originates in a study of OX40 agonist ivuxolimab in advanced cancers. The study in broad terms: Ivuxolimab was a fully human IgG2 agonistic monoclonal antibody targeting the costimulatory receptor OX40 (CD134). Intravenous ivuxolimab was administered to patients every 2 weeks at six dose levels: 0.01, 0.1, 0.3, 1.5, 3 and 10 mg/kg. Of the roughly 52 dose-escalation patients, hepatocellular carcinoma was present in some 19, melanoma in approximately 15, renal cell carcinoma in 9 and head and neck cancer in 9. In the dose-escalation cohort, 75% to 90% of patients were male, and the mean age was roughly 56 years with a range of roughly 23 to 79. Patients were allowed to have had prior anti-PD-1, anti-PD-L1 or anti-CTLA-4 therapy, and approximately 40% of the dose-escalation patients had been treated with checkpoint inhibitors. Partial responses occurred in three dose-escalation patients, of whom one had hepatocellular carcinoma and two had cutaneous melanoma. The purpose of peripheral TCRbeta sequencing was to test whether ivuxolimab changed TCR sequence diversity and led to clonal T-cell expansion. The monotherapy dose-escalation portion (N ≈ 57 patients) of the phase I ivuxolimab trial is reported in the paper.

From its cysteine to its phenylalanine, the CDR3 spans 13 amino acids. Only the CDR3 DNA is retained, 39 bases long and in frame from the first base. Cut back by 5 bases and 4 bases, the V and J ends lie 15 bases apart. CDR1 and CDR2 (GTSNPN, SVGIG) derive from the germline V gene (reference sequence). General study outcomes and caveats: The antigen specificity of the peripheral T cells that underwent clonal expansion was not determined. In the 0.1-3.0 mg/kg groups, partial responders had among the lowest normalized peripheral clonal expansion, particularly in CD8+ T cells. After ivuxolimab, CD8+ T cells had more expanded clones than CD4+ T cells on average. Low levels of normalized T-cell clonal expansion were also shown by some nonresponding patients. At doses of 0.1 to 3.0 mg/kg, clonal expansion of both CD4+ and CD8+ blood T cells was observed from baseline to week 6.

Genomic DNA was isolated from the sorted cells so that the TCRbeta CDR3 region could be sequenced. The immunoSEQ Assay was used to sequence the TCRbeta CDR3 regions. What TCRdb holds here is the immuneACCESS table cut down to in-frame rearrangements. Part of the clones is not present; checked against another copy, under half of the missing clones reflect an unresolved V gene, and the others are unexplained. Across this sample there are over 70,000 clones, with 80% to 90% seen only once. The ten largest clones represent 6.5% to 9% of the sample. The receptor was derived from an adult with an advanced solid tumor such as melanoma, head and neck, liver or kidney cancer. In this chain, TRBV30 is recombined with TRBJ2-7, with no confident D gene call. The sample was CD4+ or CD8+ T cells sorted from blood, taken in a trial of the OX40 agonist ivuxolimab. The sequence in DNA is TGTGCCTGGTCAACGGGCAGCTGGTACGAGCAGTACTTC. Its amino acids are CAWSTGSWYEQYF.